This T cell receptor (beta chain) was profiled in a study of CD8 T cells in ankylosing spondylitis (dated by TCRdb to the late 2010s). Study-level background: The study set out to find disease-linked TCR variants by profiling T cell receptor beta repertoires in ankylosing spondylitis patients and healthy donors. Peripheral blood was sampled, and synovial fluid was additionally collected from ankylosing spondylitis patients. The full study cohort comprised 20 to 25 ankylosing spondylitis patients and over a hundred healthy donors.

The cysteine opens and the phenylalanine closes a CDR3 of 14 amino acids. Of all the DNA, just the CDR3 is kept, 42 bases in frame from base 1. V loses 1 base, J loses 2 bases, and the germline ends lie 6 bases apart. Reading the germline V gene gives CDR1 SGHRS and CDR2 YFSETQ. Sequencing was performed on an Illumina HiSeq 2500. Quantitative 5'-RACE with molecular barcodes was used to prepare TCR beta libraries. The study's processing was this. To identify disease-linked TCR variants, a new computational method was used, one built on a probabilistic model of VDJ rearrangement. TCRdb passed the public sequencing reads through fastp at Q25 and MiXCR, retaining productive beta sequences. A single entry per CDR3 protein holds the most common genes and DNA from its merged rows. For this entry, the V and J calls and clone size follow TCRdb and not the study's own pipeline. Here the sample has some 450,000 distinct CDR3 sequences; roughly a sixth occur a single time. Approximately 0.97% of the sample belongs to the ten largest clones.

At least ten counts were recorded for this clonotype. Its antigen target is currently unknown. Base qualities were left out, and no much larger clone turns up one base away. Broad study findings and their caveats: Significant enrichment of the disease-linked clones was reported in matched synovial fluid samples from ankylosing spondylitis patients. Some motif variants had previously been reported in the synovial fluid and blood of reactive arthritis patients, which suggests shared mechanisms of disease initiation. Blood from ankylosing spondylitis patients appeared to be characterized by a TCR beta motif composed of 7 to 9 highly homologous amino acid variants. In peripheral blood, the disease-linked clones were found at relatively low frequencies and had a CD8+ phenotype.

Sequencing input: blood, either unsorted or a sorted T cell fraction (not recorded which). The receptor was isolated from a male donor with ankylosing spondylitis. The chain links TRBV5-1 with TRBJ2-2; confidence is insufficient to name the D gene. The sequenced DNA is TGCGCCAGCAGCTTGTCCGTCAACACCGGGGAGCTGTTTTTT. This gives the protein CASSLSVNTGELFF.